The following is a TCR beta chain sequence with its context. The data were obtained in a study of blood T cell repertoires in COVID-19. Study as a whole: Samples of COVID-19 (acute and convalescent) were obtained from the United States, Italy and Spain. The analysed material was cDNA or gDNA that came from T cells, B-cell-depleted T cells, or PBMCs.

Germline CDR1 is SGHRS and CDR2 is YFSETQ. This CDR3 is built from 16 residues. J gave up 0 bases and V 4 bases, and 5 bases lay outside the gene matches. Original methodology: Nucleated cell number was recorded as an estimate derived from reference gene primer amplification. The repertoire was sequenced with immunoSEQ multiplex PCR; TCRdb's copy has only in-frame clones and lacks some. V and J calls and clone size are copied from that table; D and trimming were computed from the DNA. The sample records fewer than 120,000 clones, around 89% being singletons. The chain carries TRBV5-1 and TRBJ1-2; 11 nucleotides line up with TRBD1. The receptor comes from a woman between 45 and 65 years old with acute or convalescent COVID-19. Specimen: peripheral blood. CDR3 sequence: CASSPDRGLANYGYTF. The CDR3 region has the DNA TGCGCCAGCAGCCCGGACAGGGGGCTGGCTAACTATGGCTACACCTTC.